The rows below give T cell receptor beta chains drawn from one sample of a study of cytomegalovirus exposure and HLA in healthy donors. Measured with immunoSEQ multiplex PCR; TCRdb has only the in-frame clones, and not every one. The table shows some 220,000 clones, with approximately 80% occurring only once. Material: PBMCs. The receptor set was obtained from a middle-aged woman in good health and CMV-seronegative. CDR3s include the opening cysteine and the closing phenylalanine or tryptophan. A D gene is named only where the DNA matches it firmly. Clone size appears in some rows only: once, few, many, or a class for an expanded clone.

CDR3 protein: CASSTRGRERPGELFF
CDR3 DNA: TGTGCCAGCAGCACCAGGGGAAGGGAGAGGCCCGGGGAGCTGTTTTTT
clone size: -
J gene: TRBJ2-2
V gene: TRBV2
D gene: -

CDR3 protein: CASSLGAASGGAREQYF
CDR3 DNA: TGTGCCAGCAGCTTAGGCGCGGCTAGCGGGGGGGCCCGCGAGCAGTACTTC
clone size: -
J gene: TRBJ2-7
V gene: TRBV11-2
D gene: TRBD2

CDR3 protein: CASSASGTGSAGYTF
CDR3 DNA: TGTGCCAGCAGCGCTTCCGGGACAGGGTCGGCTGGCTACACCTTC
clone size: -
J gene: TRBJ1-2
V gene: TRBV9
D gene: TRBD1

CDR3 protein: CASSLDRGRNTIYF
CDR3 DNA: TGTGCCAGCAGCCTTGACAGGGGGAGAAACACCATATATTTT
clone size: -
J gene: TRBJ1-3
V gene: TRBV7-2
D gene: TRBD1

CDR3 protein: CAWNEGDYNEQFF
CDR3 DNA: TGTGCCTGGAATGAGGGGGACTACAATGAGCAGTTCTTC
clone size: -
J gene: TRBJ2-1
V gene: TRBV30
D gene: -

CDR3 protein: CASMDRNGYGYTF
CDR3 DNA: TGTGCCAGCATGGACAGGAACGGCTATGGCTACACCTTC
clone size: -
J gene: TRBJ1-2
V gene: TRBV2
D gene: TRBD1

CDR3 protein: CASSVVTNTGELFF
CDR3 DNA: TGTGCCAGCAGCGTAGTAACAAACACCGGGGAGCTGTTTTTT
clone size: -
J gene: TRBJ2-2
V gene: TRBV9
D gene: -

CDR3 protein: CASSPWDRSYEQYF
CDR3 DNA: TGCGCCAGCAGCCCGTGGGACAGATCCTACGAGCAGTACTTC
clone size: -
J gene: TRBJ2-7
V gene: TRBV4-1
D gene: TRBD1

CDR3 protein: CASSANTDTQYF
CDR3 DNA: TGTGCCAGCAGCGCTAACACAGATACGCAGTATTTT
clone size: once
J gene: TRBJ2-3
V gene: TRBV9
D gene: -

CDR3 protein: CASSSLNREPLRTIYF
CDR3 DNA: TGTGCCAGCAGTTCCTTAAACCGGGAACCCCTGCGGACCATATATTTT
clone size: -
J gene: TRBJ1-3
V gene: TRBV28
D gene: -

CDR3 protein: CSDMDRDLHSSYEQYF
CDR3 DNA: TGCAGCGACATGGACAGGGACCTTCATAGCTCCTACGAGCAGTACTTC
clone size: -
J gene: TRBJ2-7
V gene: TRBV29-1
D gene: TRBD1

CDR3 protein: CAISSTTSGNTIYF
CDR3 DNA: TGTGCCATCAGTTCGACAACCTCTGGAAACACCATATATTTT
clone size: -
J gene: TRBJ1-3
V gene: TRBV10-3
D gene: -

CDR3 protein: CASQRDRIGNEQFF
CDR3 DNA: TGTGCCAGCCAGAGGGACAGGATCGGCAATGAGCAGTTCTTC
clone size: -
J gene: TRBJ2-1
V gene: TRBV2
D gene: TRBD1

CDR3 protein: CASSSYQRRGSNQPQHF
CDR3 DNA: TGTGCCAGTAGTAGCTACCAGCGACGGGGGAGCAATCAGCCCCAGCATTTT
clone size: once
J gene: TRBJ1-5
V gene: TRBV19
D gene: -

CDR3 protein: CASSLAGGEGSPLHF
CDR3 DNA: TGCGCCAGCAGCTTGGCTGGGGGCGAAGGATCCCCCCTCCACTTT
clone size: -
J gene: TRBJ1-6
V gene: TRBV5-1
D gene: -

CDR3 protein: CASKVGQGHSNQPQHF
CDR3 DNA: TGTGCCAGTAAGGTCGGACAGGGCCATAGCAATCAGCCCCAGCATTTT
clone size: few
J gene: TRBJ1-5
V gene: TRBV19
D gene: TRBD1

CDR3 protein: CASTHGADTGELFF
CDR3 DNA: TGTGCCAGCACGCACGGAGCGGACACCGGGGAGCTGTTTTTT
clone size: -
J gene: TRBJ2-2
V gene: TRBV9
D gene: -

CDR3 protein: CASSLGTGGGYTEAFF
CDR3 DNA: TGTGCCAGCAGCTTAGGGACAGGGGGTGGGTACACTGAAGCTTTCTTT
clone size: -
J gene: TRBJ1-1
V gene: TRBV7-9
D gene: TRBD1

CDR3 protein: CASSDIGDQPQHF
CDR3 DNA: TGTGCCAGCAGTGACATAGGAGATCAGCCCCAGCATTTT
clone size: -
J gene: TRBJ1-5
V gene: TRBV6-1
D gene: -

CDR3 protein: CASSLGGPGELFF
CDR3 DNA: TGCGCCAGCAGCTTGGGAGGGCCCGGGGAGCTGTTTTTT
clone size: -
J gene: TRBJ2-2
V gene: TRBV5-1
D gene: -

CDR3 protein: CASSVGLGERAGTAYEAFF
CDR3 DNA: TGTGCCAGCAGCGTAGGATTAGGGGAACGGGCCGGGACAGCTTATGAAGCTTTCTTT
clone size: -
J gene: TRBJ1-1
V gene: TRBV9
D gene: TRBD1

CDR3 protein: CASSFGDRNTGELFF
CDR3 DNA: TGCGCCAGCAGCTTTGGGGACAGAAACACCGGGGAGCTGTTTTTT
clone size: -
J gene: TRBJ2-2
V gene: TRBV5-1
D gene: TRBD1

CDR3 protein: CASSSTGATEAFF
CDR3 DNA: TGCGCCAGCAGCTCTACAGGGGCCACTGAAGCTTTCTTT
clone size: -
J gene: TRBJ1-1
V gene: TRBV5-1
D gene: TRBD1

CDR3 protein: CASSGLGTGANTEAFF
CDR3 DNA: TGTGCCAGCAGCGGACTCGGGACAGGGGCGAACACTGAAGCTTTCTTT
clone size: -
J gene: TRBJ1-1
V gene: TRBV9
D gene: TRBD1

CDR3 protein: CASSLREGRPNYEQYF
CDR3 DNA: TGTGCCAGCAGTTTAAGGGAGGGTCGGCCCAACTACGAGCAGTACTTC
clone size: -
J gene: TRBJ2-7
V gene: TRBV28
D gene: TRBD2

CDR3 protein: CASSTSPAVNTGELFF
CDR3 DNA: TGCGCCAGCAGCACCAGCCCGGCGGTTAACACCGGGGAGCTGTTTTTT
clone size: -
J gene: TRBJ2-2
V gene: TRBV5-1
D gene: -

CDR3 protein: CASSNPGTGVNSPLHF
CDR3 DNA: TGTGCCAGCAGTAACCCCGGGACAGGGGTCAATTCACCCCTCCACTTT
clone size: -
J gene: TRBJ1-6
V gene: TRBV27
D gene: TRBD1

CDR3 protein: CASSVVGGAETQYF
CDR3 DNA: TGTGCCAGCAGCGTAGTAGGAGGGGCCGAGACCCAGTACTTC
clone size: -
J gene: TRBJ2-5
V gene: TRBV9
D gene: -

CDR3 protein: CSVQLTGQGYEQYF
CDR3 DNA: TGCAGCGTGCAACTGACAGGCCAAGGTTACGAGCAGTACTTC
clone size: -
J gene: TRBJ2-7
V gene: TRBV29-1
D gene: -

CDR3 protein: CASSFGHPFAGAGELFF
CDR3 DNA: TGTGCCAGCAGCTTCGGGCATCCGTTCGCAGGGGCCGGGGAGCTGTTTTTT
clone size: -
J gene: TRBJ2-2
V gene: TRBV5-6
D gene: -

CDR3 protein: CSVDSGYGYTF
CDR3 DNA: TGCAGCGTTGACTCCGGCTATGGCTACACCTTC
clone size: once
J gene: TRBJ1-2
V gene: TRBV29-1
D gene: -

CDR3 protein: CASSHRSQGALADTQYF
CDR3 DNA: TGCGCCAGCAGCCATCGCTCACAGGGGGCTTTGGCAGATACGCAGTATTTT
clone size: -
J gene: TRBJ2-3
V gene: TRBV4-1
D gene: TRBD1

CDR3 protein: CASAQQGANTEAFF
CDR3 DNA: TGCGCCAGCGCGCAACAGGGGGCGAACACTGAAGCTTTCTTT
clone size: -
J gene: TRBJ1-1
V gene: TRBV5-1
D gene: TRBD1

CDR3 protein: CAISPGTVNTEAFF
CDR3 DNA: TGTGCCATCAGCCCCGGGACAGTGAACACTGAAGCTTTCTTT
clone size: -
J gene: TRBJ1-1
V gene: TRBV10-3
D gene: TRBD1

CDR3 protein: CASSLVGAEDTQYF
CDR3 DNA: TGCGCCAGCAGCTTGGTTGGGGCGGAAGATACGCAGTATTTT
clone size: -
J gene: TRBJ2-3
V gene: TRBV5-1
D gene: -

CDR3 protein: CASSSETRDSDREYTEAFF
CDR3 DNA: TGTGCCAGCAGCTCCGAGACCCGAGATTCGGACAGGGAGTACACTGAAGCTTTCTTT
clone size: -
J gene: TRBJ1-1
V gene: TRBV5-6
D gene: TRBD1

CDR3 protein: CASSVAGTEAFF
CDR3 DNA: TGTGCCAGCTCAGTGGCGGGCACTGAAGCTTTCTTT
clone size: -
J gene: TRBJ1-1
V gene: TRBV25-1
D gene: -

CDR3 protein: CASSPGTTNEKLFF
CDR3 DNA: TGTGCCAGCAGTCCGGGGACAACTAATGAAAAACTGTTTTTT
clone size: -
J gene: TRBJ1-4
V gene: TRBV6-5
D gene: -

CDR3 protein: CATTGSPYEQYF
CDR3 DNA: TGTGCCACCACAGGGTCCCCTTACGAGCAGTACTTC
clone size: -
J gene: TRBJ2-7
V gene: TRBV6-6
D gene: -

CDR3 protein: CASSPWTATTEAFF
CDR3 DNA: TGTGCCAGCAGTCCTTGGACAGCTACCACTGAAGCTTTCTTT
clone size: -
J gene: TRBJ1-1
V gene: TRBV6-5
D gene: -

CDR3 protein: CASSGTPYEQYF
CDR3 DNA: TGTGCCAGCAGTGGGACTCCCTACGAGCAGTACTTC
clone size: once
J gene: TRBJ2-7
V gene: TRBV2
D gene: -

CDR3 protein: CSVLRGQHEQYF
CDR3 DNA: TGCAGCGTCCTTAGGGGGCAACACGAGCAGTACTTC
clone size: -
J gene: TRBJ2-7
V gene: TRBV29-1
D gene: TRBD1

CDR3 protein: CASRTTGTSGGVEQFF
CDR3 DNA: TGTGCCAGCAGAACTACCGGGACTAGCGGGGGGGTCGAGCAGTTCTTC
clone size: -
J gene: TRBJ2-1
V gene: TRBV7-2
D gene: TRBD2

CDR3 protein: CASSEWQPIYTF
CDR3 DNA: TGTGCCAGCAGTGAGTGGCAACCAATCTACACCTTC
clone size: -
J gene: TRBJ1-2
V gene: TRBV6-1
D gene: -

CDR3 protein: CASSDLRQAPGTEAFF
CDR3 DNA: TGTGCCAGCAGTGACCTCAGACAGGCGCCGGGCACTGAAGCTTTCTTT
clone size: -
J gene: TRBJ1-1
V gene: TRBV6-1
D gene: -

CDR3 protein: CASSLGQALNEQFF
CDR3 DNA: TGCGCCAGCAGCTTGGGTCAGGCTCTCAATGAGCAGTTCTTC
clone size: -
J gene: TRBJ2-1
V gene: TRBV5-1
D gene: -

CDR3 protein: CASSEAYADRLDYGYTF
CDR3 DNA: TGTGCCAGCAGTGAAGCGTACGCGGACAGGCTAGACTATGGCTACACCTTC
clone size: -
J gene: TRBJ1-2
V gene: TRBV6-1
D gene: TRBD1

CDR3 protein: CASSLGLTQAFF
CDR3 DNA: TGTGCCAGCAGCCTTGGACTCACGCAAGCTTTCTTT
clone size: -
J gene: TRBJ1-1
V gene: TRBV7-2
D gene: -

CDR3 protein: CASRQSGGGYTF
CDR3 DNA: TGCGCCAGCAGACAATCGGGGGGCGGCTACACCTTC
clone size: -
J gene: TRBJ1-2
V gene: TRBV5-1
D gene: -

CDR3 protein: CASSPPGSGANVLTF
CDR3 DNA: TGTGCCAGCAGCCCCCCCGGGTCTGGGGCCAACGTCCTGACTTTC
clone size: -
J gene: TRBJ2-6
V gene: TRBV7-9
D gene: -

CDR3 protein: CASSPYRGGQPQHF
CDR3 DNA: TGTGCCAGCAGTCCTTACAGGGGGGGTCAGCCCCAGCATTTT
clone size: -
J gene: TRBJ1-5
V gene: TRBV6-5
D gene: TRBD1

CDR3 protein: CASSLSLVNTGELFF
CDR3 DNA: TGCGCCAGCAGCTTATCCCTAGTGAACACCGGGGAGCTGTTTTTT
clone size: -
J gene: TRBJ2-2
V gene: TRBV5-1
D gene: -

CDR3 protein: CASSQDWGRGYTF
CDR3 DNA: TGCGCCAGCAGCCAAGATTGGGGCCGGGGCTACACCTTC
clone size: -
J gene: TRBJ1-2
V gene: TRBV4-1
D gene: -

CDR3 protein: CASSEVRATGELFF
CDR3 DNA: TGTGCCAGCAGTGAAGTAAGAGCCACCGGGGAGCTGTTTTTT
clone size: -
J gene: TRBJ2-2
V gene: TRBV2
D gene: -